This TCR beta chain was recovered during a study of T cell repertoires in cytomegalovirus infection. Study-wide context: Indications came from public TCR beta signatures; they pointed to CMV infection and to a matching HLA type.

Many counts were recorded for this clonotype. Its matching antigen is unknown. Germline V CDR1 and CDR2: SGHVS, FQNEAQ. This CDR3 comprises 16 residues. V lost 5 bases, J lost 3 bases, and 17 bases lay in between. TCRdb recomputed calls from the reads with MiXCR, one row per CDR3 protein. The sample includes fewer than 1,000,000 distinct CDR3 sequences, 25% to 40% of them seen just once. Source: cultured CD8+ T cells from PBMCs, taken from culture after CMV antigen stimulation. The sequence came from a human donor in good health (CMV status not recorded). Some clones in this sample may be carry-over from other donors' samples. J is TRBJ1-5 and V is TRBV7-8, with a possible D match to TRBD1 (6 bases). This chain's CDR3 is CASSPPGTSVNQPQHF. CDR3 bases: TGTGCCAGCAGCCCTCCTGGGACATCCGTCAATCAGCCCCAGCATTTT.